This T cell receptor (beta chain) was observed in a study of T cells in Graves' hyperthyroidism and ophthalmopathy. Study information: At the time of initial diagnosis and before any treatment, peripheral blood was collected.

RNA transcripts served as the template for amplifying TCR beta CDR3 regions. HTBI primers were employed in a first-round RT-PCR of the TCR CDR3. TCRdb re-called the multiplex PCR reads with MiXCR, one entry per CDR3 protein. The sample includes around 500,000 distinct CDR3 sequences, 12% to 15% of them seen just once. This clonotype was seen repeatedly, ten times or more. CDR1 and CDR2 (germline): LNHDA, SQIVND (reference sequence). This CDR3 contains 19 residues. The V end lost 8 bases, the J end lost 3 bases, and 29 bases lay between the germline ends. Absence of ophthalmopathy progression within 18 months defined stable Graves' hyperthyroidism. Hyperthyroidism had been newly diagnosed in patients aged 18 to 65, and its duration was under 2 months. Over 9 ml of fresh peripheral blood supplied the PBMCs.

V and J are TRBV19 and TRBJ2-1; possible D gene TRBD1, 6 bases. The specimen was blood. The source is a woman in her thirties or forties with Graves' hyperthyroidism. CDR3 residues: CASSRDTKRPGLYYNEQFF. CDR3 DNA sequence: TGTGCCAGTTCCCGGGACACAAAACGCCCCGGGCTTTACTACAATGAGCAGTTCTTC.